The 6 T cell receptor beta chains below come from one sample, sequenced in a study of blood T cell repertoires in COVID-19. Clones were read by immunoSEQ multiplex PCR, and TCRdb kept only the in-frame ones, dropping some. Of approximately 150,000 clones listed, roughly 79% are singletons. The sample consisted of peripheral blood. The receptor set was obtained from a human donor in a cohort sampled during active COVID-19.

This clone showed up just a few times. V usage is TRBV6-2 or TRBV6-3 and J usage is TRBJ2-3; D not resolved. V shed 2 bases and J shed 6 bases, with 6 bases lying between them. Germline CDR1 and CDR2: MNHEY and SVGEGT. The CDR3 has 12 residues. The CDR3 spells CASSYIGDTQYF. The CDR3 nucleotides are TGTGCCAGCAGTTACATCGGGGATACGCAGTATTTT.

For the CDR3, the DNA is TGTGCCAGCAGTTTATCGTCGGCGGGAGGGGCCTACGAGCAGTACTTC. Residues: CASSLSSAGGAYEQYF. The chain employs TRBV27 and TRBJ2-7, with 9 bases lining up with TRBD2. V was clipped by 0 bases and J by 2 bases; unmatched bases: 5. The germline gives CDR1 MNHEY, CDR2 SMNVEV (reference sequence). The CDR3 has 16 amino acids.

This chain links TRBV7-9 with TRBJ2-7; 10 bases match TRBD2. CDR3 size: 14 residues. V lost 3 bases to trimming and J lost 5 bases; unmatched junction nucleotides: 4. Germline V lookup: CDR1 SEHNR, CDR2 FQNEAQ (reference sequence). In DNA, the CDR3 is TGTGCCAGCAGCTTTAGCGGGAGGATCAACGAGCAGTACTTC. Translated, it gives CASSFSGRINEQYF.

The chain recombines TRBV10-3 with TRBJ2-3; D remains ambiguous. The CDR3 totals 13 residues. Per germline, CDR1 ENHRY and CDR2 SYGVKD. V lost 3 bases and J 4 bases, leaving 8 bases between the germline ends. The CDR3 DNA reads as TGTGCCATCAGTGATACAAGTGCAGATACGCAGTATTTT. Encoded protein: CAISDTSADTQYF.

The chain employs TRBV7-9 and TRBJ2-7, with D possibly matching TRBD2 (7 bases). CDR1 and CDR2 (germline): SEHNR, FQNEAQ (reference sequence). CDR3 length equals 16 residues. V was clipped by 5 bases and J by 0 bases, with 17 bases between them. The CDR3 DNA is TGTGCCAGCAGCCCGGAGGGGGGGCTGCGCTCCTACGAGCAGTACTTC. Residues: CASSPEGGLRSYEQYF.

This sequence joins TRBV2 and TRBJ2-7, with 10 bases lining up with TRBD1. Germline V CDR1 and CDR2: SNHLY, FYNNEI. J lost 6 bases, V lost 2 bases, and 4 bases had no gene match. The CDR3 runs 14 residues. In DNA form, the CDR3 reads TGTGCCAGCAGTGAACGGAGGACAGGGGGCGAGCAGTACTTC. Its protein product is CASSERRTGGEQYF.